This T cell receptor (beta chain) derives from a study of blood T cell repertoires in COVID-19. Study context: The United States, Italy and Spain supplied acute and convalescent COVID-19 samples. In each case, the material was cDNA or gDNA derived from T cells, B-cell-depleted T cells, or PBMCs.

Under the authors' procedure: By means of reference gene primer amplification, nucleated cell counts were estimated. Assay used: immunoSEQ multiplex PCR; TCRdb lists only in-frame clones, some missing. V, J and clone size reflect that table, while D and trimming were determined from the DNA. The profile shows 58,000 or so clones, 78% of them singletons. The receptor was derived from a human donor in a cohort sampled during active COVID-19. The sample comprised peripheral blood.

The CDR3 DNA sequence: TGTGCCAGCAGTCCGCCGCGGGGGCGGAATTCACCCCTCCACTTT. Translation gives CASSPPRGRNSPLHF. The chain carries TRBV28 and TRBJ1-6; possible D gene TRBD1, 6 bases. CDR3 length: 15 residues. Trimming left V 5 bases short and J 7 bases short, with 15 bases between. CDR1 and CDR2 from the germline V gene are MDHEN and SYDVKM.